Below, 16 T cell receptor beta chains from the same sample are listed, as sequenced in a study of T cell responses to AZD1222 COVID-19 vaccine. Profiling relied on immunoSEQ multiplex PCR, and the TCRdb table lists in-frame clones only, not all of them. The sample contains about 140,000 clones, roughly 92% of which appear only once. The sample was peripheral blood, taken 28 days after the second AZD1222 dose. The receptors originated from an adult who received the AZD1222 COVID-19 vaccine.

V gene TRBV4-3 combines with J gene TRBJ1-2, with D unclear. The CDR3 is 16 amino acids. Trimming left V 0 bases short and J 4 bases short, with 15 bases between. The germline gives CDR1 LGHNA, CDR2 YSLEER. The CDR3 DNA reads TGCGCCAGCAGCCAAGATCTGAATTCTTGGGTCTATGGCTACACCTTC. Residues: CASSQDLNSWVYGYTF.

The rearrangement joins TRBV6-5 to TRBJ2-7, with D maybe TRBD1 (5 bases). Between the trimmed V and J ends, which lost 5 bases and 2 bases, there was a span of 13 bases. CDR1 and CDR2 (germline): MNHEY, SVGAGI. This CDR3 has 14 amino acids. Here the CDR3 DNA reads TGTGCCAGCAGTCCACCGACAGAAGCCTACGAGCAGTACTTC. This translates into CASSPPTEAYEQYF.

CDR3 residues: CASRGGPAHEQYF. The CDR3 DNA reads as TGTGCCTCACGGGGGGGCCCTGCCCACGAGCAGTACTTC. The chain couples TRBV2 to TRBJ2-7; TRBD2 matches 8 bases. V lost 11 bases to trimming and J lost 5 bases; unmatched junction nucleotides: 11. Germline values: CDR1 SNHLY, CDR2 FYNNEI. The CDR3 length is 13 residues. The variable domain in full, with the rest retrieved from reference TRBV2 and TRBJ2-7, is EPEVTQTPSHQVTQMGQEVILRCVPISNHLYFYWYRQILGQKVEFLVSFYNNEISEKSEIFDDQFSVERPDGSNFTLKIRSTKLEDSAMYFCASRGGPAHEQYFGPGTRLTVT.

The chain has TRBV3-1 (or the pseudogene TRBV3-2) and TRBJ1-2, with 7 bases matching TRBD1. The germline V gene has CDR1 LGHDT and CDR2 YNNKEL (reference sequence). This CDR3 comprises 16 residues. Trimming cost V 4 bases and J 3 bases; bases outside gene matches: 11. The CDR3 region has the DNA TGTGCCAGCAGCCCCTCCTACTTGACAGGGCACTATGGCTACACCTTC. Its translation is CASSPSYLTGHYGYTF.

This clone showed up just once. The chain combines TRBV5-6 with TRBJ2-2, with 7 positions matching TRBD2. The V gene's germline CDR1 is SGHDT and CDR2 YYEEEE. The V segment lost 3 bases and the J segment 1 base; nucleotides outside the gene matches: 6. CDR3 length: 16 residues. Written as DNA, the CDR3 is TGTGCCAGCAGCTGGGGGAGCGGGGAGAACACCGGGGAGCTGTTTTTT. As protein: CASSWGSGENTGELFF.

The gene calls are TRBV11-1 and TRBJ1-1; D unresolved. The ends were cut back, 2 bases at V and 11 bases at J, with 15 bases in the middle. Germline CDR1 SGHAT, CDR2 FQDESV (reference sequence). The CDR3 is 13 amino acids. DNA for the CDR3: TGTGCCAGCAGCTTACCGGGGAGGAGGAGTGCTTTCTTT. Translated, it gives CASSLPGRRSAFF.

V and J are TRBV9 and TRBJ1-5; D not resolved. This CDR3 region has 13 residues. Between the trimmed V and J ends, which lost 4 bases and 5 bases, there was a span of 10 bases. Looked up from germline, CDR1 is SGDLS and CDR2 is YYNGEE. CDR3 amino acids: CASSPRGDQPQHF. The DNA for the CDR3 is TGTGCCAGCAGCCCCCGCGGGGATCAGCCCCAGCATTTT.

This chain links TRBV7-9 with TRBJ1-1; D call uncertain. CDR3 size: 15 residues. Per germline, CDR1 SEHNR and CDR2 FQNEAQ (reference sequence). V was cut by 4 bases and J by 4 bases, with 16 bases left in between. CDR3 DNA sequence: TGTGCCAGCAGCTGGGATCTCCGTCCCGCCACTGAAGCTTTCTTT. This encodes CASSWDLRPATEAFF.

The CDR3 reads CASSFRDRGLMNTEAFF. The CDR3 bases are TGTGCCAGCAGTTTCCGGGACAGGGGTTTAATGAACACTGAAGCTTTCTTT. The rearrangement links TRBV28 to TRBJ1-1; 10 bases are a match to TRBD1. J lost 0 bases, V lost 3 bases, and 7 bases had no gene match. This CDR3 spans 17 amino acids. Germline CDR1 MDHEN, CDR2 SYDVKM. The full variable domain, rest sourced from reference TRBV28 and TRBJ1-1, is DVKVTQSSRYLVKRTGEKVFLECVQDMDHENMFWYRQDPGLGLRLIYFSYDVKMKEKGDIPEGYSVSREKKERFSLILESASTNQTSMYLCASSFRDRGLMNTEAFFGQGTRLTVV.

The J gene is TRBJ1-5, the V gene TRBV24-1; 9 nucleotides match TRBD1. The CDR3 sequence is 16 residues long. Germline trimming cut 3 bases from V and 4 bases from J; bases unmatched to any gene: 6. CDR1 and CDR2 (germline): KGHDR, SFDVKD. The chain's CDR3 is CATSDHPGQGNQPQHF. In DNA form, the CDR3 reads TGTGCCACCAGTGATCACCCGGGACAGGGAAATCAGCCCCAGCATTTT.

This chain connects TRBV10-2 to TRBJ1-2; D not resolved. V was clipped by 8 bases and J by 5 bases, with 12 bases between them. The germline CDR1 and CDR2 sequences are WSHSY and SAAADI. This CDR3 region has 12 residues. CDR3 amino acids: CASGRDDYGYTF. The CDR3 DNA is TGCGCCAGCGGTCGTGACGATTATGGCTACACCTTC.

V usage is TRBV7-7 and J usage is TRBJ2-1; D is ambiguous. V gave up 1 base and J gave up 3 bases, with 13 bases separating them. This CDR3 is built from 16 residues. In germline, CDR1 is SSHAT, CDR2 FNYEAQ (reference sequence). The CDR3 is CASSLEPRSDYNEQFF. CDR3 sequence (DNA): TGTGCCAGCAGCTTAGAGCCCCGGTCCGACTACAATGAGCAGTTCTTC. The full variable domain, rest sourced from reference TRBV7-7 and TRBJ2-1, is GAGVSQSPRYKVTKRGQDVTLRCDPISSHATLYWYQQALGQGPEFLTYFNYEAQPDKSGLPSDRFSAERPEGSISTLTIQRTEQRDSAMYRCASSLEPRSDYNEQFFGPGTRLTVL.

The V gene is TRBV6-5, the J gene TRBJ1-1, with 7 bases lining up with TRBD1. The CDR3 loop spans 14 amino acids. The J segment lost 0 bases and the V segment lost 4 bases, leaving 2 bases of the junction unmatched. Germline V gene lookup returns CDR1 MNHEY and CDR2 SVGAGI. Here the CDR3 DNA reads TGTGCCAGCAGTTTGGGACAGCTGAACACTGAAGCTTTCTTT. This translates into CASSLGQLNTEAFF.

This chain uses TRBV24-1 with TRBJ1-3; D might be TRBD1 (6 bases). V shed 4 bases and J shed 0 bases, with 21 bases lying between them. This CDR3 is 19 amino acids long. Germline assignment: CDR1 KGHDR and CDR2 SFDVKD. CDR3 sequence (DNA): TGTGCCACCAGTGAACCTTTGAATCAGGGGCAGAACTCTGGAAACACCATATATTTT. This codes for CATSEPLNQGQNSGNTIYF.

This clone occurred a few times. The rearrangement joins TRBV7-2 to TRBJ2-5, with D perhaps matching TRBD1 (6 bases). The V and J ends lost 2 bases and 3 bases respectively, with 7 bases between them. CDR1 is SGHTA and CDR2 is FQGNSA in the germline V gene. The CDR3 length is 13 residues. The CDR3 reads CASSLNREETQYF. CDR3 coding DNA: TGTGCCAGCAGCTTAAACAGGGAAGAGACCCAGTACTTC.

This clone is a singleton in its sample. The chain couples TRBV11-2 to TRBJ2-1, with D possibly TRBD1 on 5 matching bases. Per germline, CDR1 SGHAT and CDR2 FQNNGV. The CDR3 loop spans 15 amino acids. Trimming took 1 base from V and 0 from J, leaving 7 bases between them. CDR3 coding DNA: TGTGCCAGCAGCTTAGCAGGGTCCTCCTACAATGAGCAGTTCTTC. Translation: CASSLAGSSYNEQFF. The whole variable domain, filled in from reference TRBV11-2 and TRBJ2-1, reads EAGVAQSPRYKIIEKRQSVAFWCNPISGHATLYWYQQILGQGPKLLIQFQNNGVVDDSQLPKDRFSAERLKGVDSTLKIQPAKLEDSAVYLCASSLAGSSYNEQFFGPGTRLTVL.